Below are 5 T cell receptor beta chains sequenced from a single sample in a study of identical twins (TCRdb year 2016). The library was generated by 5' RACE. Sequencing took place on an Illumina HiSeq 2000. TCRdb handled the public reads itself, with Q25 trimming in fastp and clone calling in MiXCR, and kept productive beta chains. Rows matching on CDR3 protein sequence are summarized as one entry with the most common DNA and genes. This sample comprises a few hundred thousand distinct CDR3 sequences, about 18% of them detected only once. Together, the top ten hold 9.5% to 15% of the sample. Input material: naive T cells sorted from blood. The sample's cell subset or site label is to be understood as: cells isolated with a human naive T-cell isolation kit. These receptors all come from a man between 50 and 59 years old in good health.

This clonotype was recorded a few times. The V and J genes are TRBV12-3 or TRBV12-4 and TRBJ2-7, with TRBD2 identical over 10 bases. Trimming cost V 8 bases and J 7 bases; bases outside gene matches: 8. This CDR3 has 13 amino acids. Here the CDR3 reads CASGTSGTGEQYF. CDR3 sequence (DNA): TGTGCCAGCGGAACTAGCGGGACCGGGGAGCAGTACTTC.

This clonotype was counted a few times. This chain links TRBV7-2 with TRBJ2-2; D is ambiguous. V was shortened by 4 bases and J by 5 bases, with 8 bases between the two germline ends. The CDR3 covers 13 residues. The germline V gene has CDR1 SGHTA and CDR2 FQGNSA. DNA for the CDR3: TGTGCCAGCAGCTCCCGTCGGACCGGGGAGCTGTTTTTT. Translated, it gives CASSSRRTGELFF.

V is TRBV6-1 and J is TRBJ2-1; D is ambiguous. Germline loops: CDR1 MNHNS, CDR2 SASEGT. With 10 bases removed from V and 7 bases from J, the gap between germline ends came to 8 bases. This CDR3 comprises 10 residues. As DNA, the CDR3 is TGTGCCACCGCGTGGAATGAGCAGTTCTTC. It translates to CATAWNEQFF.

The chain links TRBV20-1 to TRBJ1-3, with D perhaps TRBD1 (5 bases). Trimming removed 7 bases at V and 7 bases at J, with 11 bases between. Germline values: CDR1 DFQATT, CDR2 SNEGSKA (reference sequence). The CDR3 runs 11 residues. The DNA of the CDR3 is TGCAGTGTCCCCAGGGACAACACCATATATTTT. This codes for CSVPRDNTIYF.

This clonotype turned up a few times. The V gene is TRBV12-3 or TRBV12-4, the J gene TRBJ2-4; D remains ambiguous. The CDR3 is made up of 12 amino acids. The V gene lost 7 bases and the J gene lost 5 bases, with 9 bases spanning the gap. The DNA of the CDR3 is TGTGCCAGCAAGGGTAGCCAAAACATTCAGTACTTC. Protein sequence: CASKGSQNIQYF.